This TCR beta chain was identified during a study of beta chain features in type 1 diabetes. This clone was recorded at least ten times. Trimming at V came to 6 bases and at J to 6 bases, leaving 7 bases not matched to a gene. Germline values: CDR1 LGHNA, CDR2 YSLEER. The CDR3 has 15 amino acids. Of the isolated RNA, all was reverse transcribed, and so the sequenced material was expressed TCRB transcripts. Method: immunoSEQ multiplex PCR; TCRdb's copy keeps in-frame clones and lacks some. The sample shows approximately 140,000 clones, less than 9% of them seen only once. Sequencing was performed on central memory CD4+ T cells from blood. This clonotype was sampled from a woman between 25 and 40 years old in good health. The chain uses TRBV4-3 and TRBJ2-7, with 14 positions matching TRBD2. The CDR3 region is CASSPGLAGGIEQYF. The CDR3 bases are TGCGCCAGCAGTCCTGGACTAGCGGGAGGTATCGAGCAGTACTTC.